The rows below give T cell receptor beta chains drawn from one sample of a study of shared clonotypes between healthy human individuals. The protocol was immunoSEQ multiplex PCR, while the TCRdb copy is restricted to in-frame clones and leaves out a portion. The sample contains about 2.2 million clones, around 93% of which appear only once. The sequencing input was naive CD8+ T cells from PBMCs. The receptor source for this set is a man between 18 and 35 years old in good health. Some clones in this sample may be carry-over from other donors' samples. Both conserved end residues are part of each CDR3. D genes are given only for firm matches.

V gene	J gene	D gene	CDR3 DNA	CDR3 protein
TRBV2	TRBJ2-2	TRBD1	TGTGCCAGCAGGGACAGGGGGCGTACCGGGGAGCTGTTTTTT	CASRDRGRTGELFF
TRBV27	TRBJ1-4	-	TGTGCCAGCAGCCTGACAACTAATGAAAAACTGTTTTTT	CASSLTTNEKLFF
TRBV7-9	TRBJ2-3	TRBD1	TGTGCCAGCAGCGATCCAGGGGGCGGGGCAGATACGCAGTATTTT	CASSDPGGGADTQYF
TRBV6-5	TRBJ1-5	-	TGTGCCAGCAGACAATATAGCAATCAGCCCCAGCATTTT	CASRQYSNQPQHF
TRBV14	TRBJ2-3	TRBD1	TGTGCCAGCAGCCACGGAGACACGTGGGACAGGGTAACAGATACGCAGTATTTT	CASSHGDTWDRVTDTQYF
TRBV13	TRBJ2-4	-	TGTGCCAGCAGCTTAGTAGCAGGGTTGGGCAAAAACATTCAGTACTTC	CASSLVAGLGKNIQYF
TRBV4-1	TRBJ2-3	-	TGCGCCAGCAGCCAAGAGTCGCAGGTAGCAGATACGCAGTATTTT	CASSQESQVADTQYF
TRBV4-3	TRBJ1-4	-	TGCGCCAGCAGCCAAGATCAGAACAGATTAGAAAAACTGTTTTTT	CASSQDQNRLEKLFF
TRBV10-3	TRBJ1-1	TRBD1	TGTGCCATTAAACAGGGGGACACTGAAGCTTTCTTT	CAIKQGDTEAFF
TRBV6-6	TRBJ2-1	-	TGTGCCAGCAGTGGTAGGACTGGACTCGGGAATGAGCAGTTCTTC	CASSGRTGLGNEQFF
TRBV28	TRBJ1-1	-	TGTGCCAGCAGTCCGTGGGGCACTGAAGCTTTCTTT	CASSPWGTEAFF
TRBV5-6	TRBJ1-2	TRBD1	TGTGCCAGCAGCCCTGAAGACAGGGTCTTCTCTGGCTACACCTTC	CASSPEDRVFSGYTF
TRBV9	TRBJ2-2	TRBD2	TGTGCCAGCAGCGCCTTCGCTAGCGGGGACACCGGGGAGCTGTTTTTT	CASSAFASGDTGELFF
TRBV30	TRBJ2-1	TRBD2	TGTGCCTGGAGTTCCCCCCCGGGTAGCGGGATGTACAATGAGCAGTTCTTC	CAWSSPPGSGMYNEQFF
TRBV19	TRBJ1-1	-	TGTGCCAGTAGTATAGGTGCGCTTGAAGCTTTCTTT	CASSIGALEAFF